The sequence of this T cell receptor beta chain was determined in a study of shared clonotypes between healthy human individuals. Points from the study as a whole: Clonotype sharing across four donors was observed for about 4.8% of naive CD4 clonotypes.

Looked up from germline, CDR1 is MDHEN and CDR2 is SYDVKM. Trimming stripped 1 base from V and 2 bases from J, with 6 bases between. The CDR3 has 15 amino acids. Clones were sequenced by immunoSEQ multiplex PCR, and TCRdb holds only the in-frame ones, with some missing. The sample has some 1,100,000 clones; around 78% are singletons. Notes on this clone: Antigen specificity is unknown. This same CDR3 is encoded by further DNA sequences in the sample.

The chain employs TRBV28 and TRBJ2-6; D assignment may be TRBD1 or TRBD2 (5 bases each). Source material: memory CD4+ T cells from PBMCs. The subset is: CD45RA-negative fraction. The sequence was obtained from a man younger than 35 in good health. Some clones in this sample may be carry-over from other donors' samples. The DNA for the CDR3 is TGTGCCAGCAGTTTATTGGGGGCTGGGGCCAACGTCCTGACTTTC. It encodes CASSLLGAGANVLTF.